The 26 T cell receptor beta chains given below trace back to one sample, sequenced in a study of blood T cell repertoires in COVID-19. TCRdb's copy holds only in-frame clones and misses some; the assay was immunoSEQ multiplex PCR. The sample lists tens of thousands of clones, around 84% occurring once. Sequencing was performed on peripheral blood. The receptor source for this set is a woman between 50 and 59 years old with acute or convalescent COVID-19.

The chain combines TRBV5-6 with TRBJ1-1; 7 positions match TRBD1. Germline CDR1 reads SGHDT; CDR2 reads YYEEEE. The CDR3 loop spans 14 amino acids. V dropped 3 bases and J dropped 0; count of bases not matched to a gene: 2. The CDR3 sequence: CASSWGQMNTEAFF. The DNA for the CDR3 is TGTGCCAGCAGCTGGGGACAGATGAACACTGAAGCTTTCTTT.

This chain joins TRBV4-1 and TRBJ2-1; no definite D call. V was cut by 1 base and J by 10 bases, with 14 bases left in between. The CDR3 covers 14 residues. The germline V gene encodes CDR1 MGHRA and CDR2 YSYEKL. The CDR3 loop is CASSQGDLPLEQFF. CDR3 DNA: TGCGCCAGCAGCCAAGGCGACTTACCCCTCGAGCAGTTCTTC.

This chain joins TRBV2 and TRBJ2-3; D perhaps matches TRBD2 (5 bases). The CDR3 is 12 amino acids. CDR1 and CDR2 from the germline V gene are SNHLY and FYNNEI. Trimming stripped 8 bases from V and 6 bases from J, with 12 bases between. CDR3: CASGRPGDTQYF. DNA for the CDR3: TGTGCCAGCGGTAGGCCGGGGGATACGCAGTATTTT.

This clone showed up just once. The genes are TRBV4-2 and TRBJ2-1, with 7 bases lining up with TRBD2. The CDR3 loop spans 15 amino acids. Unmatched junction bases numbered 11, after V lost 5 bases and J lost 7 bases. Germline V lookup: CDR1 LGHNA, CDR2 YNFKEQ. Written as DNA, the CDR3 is TGTGCCAGCAGCTACCTAGCGGCGGGAGATAATGAGCAGTTCTTC. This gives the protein CASSYLAAGDNEQFF.

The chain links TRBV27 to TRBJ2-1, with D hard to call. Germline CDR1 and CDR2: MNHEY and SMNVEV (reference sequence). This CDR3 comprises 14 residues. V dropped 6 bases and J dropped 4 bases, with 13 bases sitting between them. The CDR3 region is CASSLNAPYNEQFF. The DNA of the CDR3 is TGTGCCAGCAGCCTAAATGCGCCATACAATGAGCAGTTCTTC.

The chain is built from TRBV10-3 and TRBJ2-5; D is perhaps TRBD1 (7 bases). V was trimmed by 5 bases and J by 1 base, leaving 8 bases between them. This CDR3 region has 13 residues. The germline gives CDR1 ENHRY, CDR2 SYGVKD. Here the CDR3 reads CAISQGGQETQYF. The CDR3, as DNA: TGTGCCATCAGTCAGGGGGGCCAAGAGACCCAGTACTTC.

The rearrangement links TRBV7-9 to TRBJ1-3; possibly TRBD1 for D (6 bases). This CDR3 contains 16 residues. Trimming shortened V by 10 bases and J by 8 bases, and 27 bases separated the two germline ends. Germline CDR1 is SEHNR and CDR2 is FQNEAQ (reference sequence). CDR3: CAILARRGWPPYTIYF. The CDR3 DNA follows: TGTGCCATCTTAGCTCGCAGGGGTTGGCCACCTTACACCATATATTTT. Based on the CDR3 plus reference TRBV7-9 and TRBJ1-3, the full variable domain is DTGVSQNPRHKITKRGQNVTFRCDPISEHNRLYWYRQTLGQGPEFLTYFQNEAQLEKSRLLSDRFSAERPKGSFSTLEIQRTEQGDSAMYLCAILARRGWPPYTIYFGEGSWLTVV.

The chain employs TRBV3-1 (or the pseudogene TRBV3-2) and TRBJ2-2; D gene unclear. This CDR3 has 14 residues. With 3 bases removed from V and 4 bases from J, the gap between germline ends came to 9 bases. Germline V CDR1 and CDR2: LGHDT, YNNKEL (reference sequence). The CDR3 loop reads CASSHSQRTGELFF. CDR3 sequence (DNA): TGTGCCAGCAGCCACTCCCAGCGCACCGGGGAGCTGTTTTTT.

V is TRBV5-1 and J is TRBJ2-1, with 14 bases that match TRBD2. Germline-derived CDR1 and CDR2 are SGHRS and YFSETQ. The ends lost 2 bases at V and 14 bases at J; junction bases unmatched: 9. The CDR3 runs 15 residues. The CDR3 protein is CASSLTGTSGSGEFF. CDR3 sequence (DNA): TGCGCCAGCAGCTTAACCGGGACTAGCGGGAGTGGTGAGTTCTTC. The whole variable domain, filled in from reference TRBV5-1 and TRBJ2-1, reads KAGVTQTPRYLIKTRGQQVTLSCSPISGHRSVSWYQQTPGQGLQFLFEYFSETQRNKGNFPGRFSGRQFSNSRSEMNVSTLELGDSALYLCASSLTGTSGSGEFFGPGTRLTVL.

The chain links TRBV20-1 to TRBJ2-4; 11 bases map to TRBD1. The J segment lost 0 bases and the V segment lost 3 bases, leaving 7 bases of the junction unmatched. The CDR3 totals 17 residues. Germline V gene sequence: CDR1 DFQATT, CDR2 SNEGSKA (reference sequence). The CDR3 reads CSASNVGQGVAKNIQYF. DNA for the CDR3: TGCAGTGCTAGTAATGTGGGACAGGGGGTAGCCAAAAACATTCAGTACTTC.

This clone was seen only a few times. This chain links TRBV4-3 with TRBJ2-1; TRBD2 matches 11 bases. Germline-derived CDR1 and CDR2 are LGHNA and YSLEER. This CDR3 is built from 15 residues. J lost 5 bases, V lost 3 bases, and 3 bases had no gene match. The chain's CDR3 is CASSQTSGTHNEQFF. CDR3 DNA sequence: TGCGCCAGCAGCCAGACTAGCGGGACCCACAATGAGCAGTTCTTC.

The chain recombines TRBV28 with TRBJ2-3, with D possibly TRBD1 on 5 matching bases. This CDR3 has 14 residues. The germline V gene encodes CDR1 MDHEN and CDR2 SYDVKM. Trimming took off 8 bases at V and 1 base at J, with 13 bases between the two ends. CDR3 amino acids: CASRWGSRTDTQYF. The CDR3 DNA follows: TGTGCCAGCCGATGGGGCAGCCGCACAGATACGCAGTATTTT. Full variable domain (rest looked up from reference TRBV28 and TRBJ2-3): DVKVTQSSRYLVKRTGEKVFLECVQDMDHENMFWYRQDPGLGLRLIYFSYDVKMKEKGDIPEGYSVSREKKERFSLILESASTNQTSMYLCASRWGSRTDTQYFGPGTRLTVL.

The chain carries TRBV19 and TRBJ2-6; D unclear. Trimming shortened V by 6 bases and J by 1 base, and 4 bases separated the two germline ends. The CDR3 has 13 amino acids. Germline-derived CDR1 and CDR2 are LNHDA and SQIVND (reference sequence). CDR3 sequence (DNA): TGTGCCAGTAGCTCGTCTGGGGCCAACGTCCTGACTTTC. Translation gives CASSSSGANVLTF.

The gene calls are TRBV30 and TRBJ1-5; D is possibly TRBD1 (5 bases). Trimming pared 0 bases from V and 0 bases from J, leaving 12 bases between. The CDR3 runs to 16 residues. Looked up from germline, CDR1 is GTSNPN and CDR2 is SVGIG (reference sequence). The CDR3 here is CAWSVGGAGSNQPQHF. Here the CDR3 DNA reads TGTGCCTGGAGTGTAGGAGGGGCTGGTAGCAATCAGCCCCAGCATTTT.

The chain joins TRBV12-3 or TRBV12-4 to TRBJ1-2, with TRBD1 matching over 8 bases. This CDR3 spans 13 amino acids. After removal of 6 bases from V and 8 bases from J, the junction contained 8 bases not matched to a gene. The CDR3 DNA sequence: TGTGCCAGCAGCCTGGGACAGGCTAGGGGCTACACCTTC. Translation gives CASSLGQARGYTF.

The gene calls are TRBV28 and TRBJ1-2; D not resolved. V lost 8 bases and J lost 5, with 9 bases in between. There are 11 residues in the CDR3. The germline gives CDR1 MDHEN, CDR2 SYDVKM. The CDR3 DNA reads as TGTGCCAGCTCCCAAGCGTATGGCTACACCTTC. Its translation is CASSQAYGYTF.

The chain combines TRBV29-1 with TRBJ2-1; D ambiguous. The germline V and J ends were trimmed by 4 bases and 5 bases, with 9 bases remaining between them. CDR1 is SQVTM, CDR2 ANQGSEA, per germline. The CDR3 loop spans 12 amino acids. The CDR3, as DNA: TGCAGCGTTGTACCAGAACACAATGAGCAGTTCTTC. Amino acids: CSVVPEHNEQFF.

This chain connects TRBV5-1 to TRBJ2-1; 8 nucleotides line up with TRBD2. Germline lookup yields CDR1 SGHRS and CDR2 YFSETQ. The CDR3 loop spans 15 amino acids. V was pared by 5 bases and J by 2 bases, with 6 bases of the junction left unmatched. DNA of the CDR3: TGCGCCAGCAGTCCACTAGCGGAAGCCTACAATGAGCAGTTCTTC. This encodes CASSPLAEAYNEQFF.

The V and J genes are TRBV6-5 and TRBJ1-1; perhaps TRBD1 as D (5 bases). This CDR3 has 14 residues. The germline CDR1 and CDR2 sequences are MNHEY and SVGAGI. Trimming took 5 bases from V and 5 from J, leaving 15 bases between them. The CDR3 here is CASSPHGGMTEAFF. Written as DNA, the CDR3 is TGTGCCAGCAGTCCCCATGGGGGGATGACTGAAGCTTTCTTT.

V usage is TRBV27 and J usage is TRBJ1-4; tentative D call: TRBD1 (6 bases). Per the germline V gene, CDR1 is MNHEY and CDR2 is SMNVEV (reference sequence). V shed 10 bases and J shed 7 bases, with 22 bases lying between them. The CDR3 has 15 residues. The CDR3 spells CATKKASGTPEKLFF. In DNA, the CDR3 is TGTGCCACCAAAAAGGCCTCCGGGACACCTGAAAAACTGTTTTTT.

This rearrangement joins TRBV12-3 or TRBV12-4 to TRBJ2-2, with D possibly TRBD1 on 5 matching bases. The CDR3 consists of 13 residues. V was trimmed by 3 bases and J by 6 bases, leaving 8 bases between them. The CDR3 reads CASSLLGAGELFF. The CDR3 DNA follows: TGTGCCAGCAGTTTGTTAGGGGCCGGGGAGCTGTTTTTT.

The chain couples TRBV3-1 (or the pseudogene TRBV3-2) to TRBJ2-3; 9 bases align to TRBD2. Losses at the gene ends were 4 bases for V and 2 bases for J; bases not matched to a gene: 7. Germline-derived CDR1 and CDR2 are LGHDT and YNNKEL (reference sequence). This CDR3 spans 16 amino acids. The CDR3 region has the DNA TGTGCCAGCAGCCGGGTGCGGGGGGGTTTCACAGATACGCAGTATTTT. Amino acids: CASSRVRGGFTDTQYF.

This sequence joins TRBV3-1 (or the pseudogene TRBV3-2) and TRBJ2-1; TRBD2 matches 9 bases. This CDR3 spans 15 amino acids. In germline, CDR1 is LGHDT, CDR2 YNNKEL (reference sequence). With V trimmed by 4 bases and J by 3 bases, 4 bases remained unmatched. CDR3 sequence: CASSLLAGLYNEQFF. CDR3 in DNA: TGTGCCAGCAGCCTACTAGCGGGCCTCTACAATGAGCAGTTCTTC.

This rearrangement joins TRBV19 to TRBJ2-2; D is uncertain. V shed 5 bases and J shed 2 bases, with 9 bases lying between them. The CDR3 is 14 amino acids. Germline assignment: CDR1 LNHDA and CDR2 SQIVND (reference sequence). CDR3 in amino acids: CASSPVLNTGELFF. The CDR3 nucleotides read TGTGCCAGTAGTCCCGTATTAAACACCGGGGAGCTGTTTTTT.

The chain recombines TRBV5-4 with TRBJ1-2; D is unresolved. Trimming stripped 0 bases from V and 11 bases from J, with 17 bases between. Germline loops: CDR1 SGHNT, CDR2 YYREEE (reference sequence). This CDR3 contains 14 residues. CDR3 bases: TGTGCCAGCAGCTTGGTAGGGAGCCCCGCGGGGTACACCTTC. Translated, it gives CASSLVGSPAGYTF.

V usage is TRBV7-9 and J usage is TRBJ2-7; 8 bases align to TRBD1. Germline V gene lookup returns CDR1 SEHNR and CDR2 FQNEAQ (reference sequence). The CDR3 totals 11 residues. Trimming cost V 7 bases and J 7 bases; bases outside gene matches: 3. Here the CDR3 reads CASTRGLEQYF. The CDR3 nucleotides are TGTGCCAGCACCAGGGGGCTTGAGCAGTACTTC.